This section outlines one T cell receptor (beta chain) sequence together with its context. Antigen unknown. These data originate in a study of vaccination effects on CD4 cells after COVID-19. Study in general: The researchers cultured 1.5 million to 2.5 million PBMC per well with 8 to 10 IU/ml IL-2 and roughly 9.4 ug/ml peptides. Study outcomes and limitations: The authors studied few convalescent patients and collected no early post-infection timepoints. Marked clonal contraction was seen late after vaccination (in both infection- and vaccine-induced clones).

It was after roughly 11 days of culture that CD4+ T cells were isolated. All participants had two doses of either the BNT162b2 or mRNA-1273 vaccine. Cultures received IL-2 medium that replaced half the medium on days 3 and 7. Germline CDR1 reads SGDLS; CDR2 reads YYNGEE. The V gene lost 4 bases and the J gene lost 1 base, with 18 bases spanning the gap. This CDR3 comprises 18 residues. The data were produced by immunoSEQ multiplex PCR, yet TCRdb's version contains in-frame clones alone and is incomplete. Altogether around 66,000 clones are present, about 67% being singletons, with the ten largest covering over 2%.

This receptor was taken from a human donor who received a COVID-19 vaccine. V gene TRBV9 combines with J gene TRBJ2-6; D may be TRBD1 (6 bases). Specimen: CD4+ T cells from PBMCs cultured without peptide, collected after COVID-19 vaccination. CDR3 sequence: CASSPNRERESGANVLTF. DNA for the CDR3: TGTGCCAGCAGCCCAAACAGGGAGAGGGAATCTGGGGCCAACGTCCTGACTTTC.